This TCR beta chain was captured by sequencing in a study of technical replicates of blood from a few donors. The CDR3 has 14 amino acids. The trim removed 11 bases at V and 4 bases at J, leaving 9 bases unmatched. Germline V gene lookup returns CDR1 SGHTA and CDR2 FQGNSA. Profiling relied on immunoSEQ multiplex PCR, and the TCRdb table lists in-frame clones only, not all of them. The sample includes roughly 72,000 clones, about 93% of them seen just once. The sequenced sample consisted of T cells isolated from PBMCs. This chain joins TRBV7-2 and TRBJ2-2, with TRBD1 matching 8 bases. The sequence derives from a human donor in good health. This CDR3 reads CAAEGTGVTGELFF. The CDR3 DNA sequence: TGTGCCGCAGAAGGGACAGGCGTCACCGGGGAGCTGTTTTTT.